This T cell receptor (beta chain) stems from a study of blood T cell repertoires in COVID-19. The CDR3 consists of 14 residues. With 6 bases removed from V and 1 base from J, the gap between germline ends came to 12 bases. Germline CDR1 is SNHLY and CDR2 is FYNNEI. TCRdb's table, derived via immunoSEQ multiplex PCR, lists solely in-frame clones and lacks some. The data show a few hundred thousand clones, with roughly 86% seen just once and about 1.5% held by the top ten. The chain employs TRBV2 and TRBJ1-1; a possible D gene is TRBD1 (5 bases). Sequencing was carried out using PBMCs or T cells enriched from blood (not recorded which). The receptor comes from a man in his thirties or forties who had recovered from COVID-19. CDR3 protein: CASREDGGNTEAFF. CDR3 sequence (DNA): TGTGCCAGCAGGGAGGACGGGGGGAACACTGAAGCTTTCTTT.